Shown below are 6 T cell receptor beta chains from a single sample sequenced in a study of patients and donors after allogeneic stem cell transplantation. TCRdb fed the RT-PCR reads into MiXCR, producing one record per CDR3 protein. The sample lists roughly 960,000 distinct CDR3 sequences; about a sixth were seen once. The sample was blood, either unsorted or a sorted T cell fraction (not recorded which). These receptors came from a human donor who was either an allogeneic HSCT recipient or a stem cell or donor lymphocyte infusion donor (not recorded which). It is not recorded whose cells these are; they may come from a transplant donor.

This clonotype appeared a few times. The genes are TRBV7-2 and TRBJ1-1; D may be TRBD1 (5 bases). The CDR3 runs 15 residues. Germline V gene lookup returns CDR1 SGHTA and CDR2 FQGNSA. V gave up 1 base and J gave up 4 bases, with 13 bases separating them. The CDR3 sequence is CASSLGGAGGTEAFF. CDR3 sequence (DNA): TGTGCCAGCAGCTTAGGCGGGGCTGGAGGCACTGAAGCTTTCTTT.

The chain combines TRBV7-8 with TRBJ2-5; TRBD2 matches 7 bases. This CDR3 spans 14 amino acids. The junction had 4 bases not matched to a gene; V was cut back by 2 bases and J by 4 bases. Germline-derived CDR1 and CDR2 are SGHVS and FQNEAQ. In nucleotides, the CDR3 is TGTGCCAGCAGCTTATGGGGGGGGGGAGAGACCCAGTACTTC. It yields the protein CASSLWGGGETQYF.

This chain links TRBV20-1 with TRBJ1-6; D is undetermined. Trimming stripped 0 bases from V and 7 bases from J, with 10 bases between. Germline V gene sequence: CDR1 DFQATT, CDR2 SNEGSKA (reference sequence). This CDR3 comprises 14 residues. CDR3 sequence reads: CSAREGSANSPLHF. CDR3 DNA sequence: TGCAGTGCTAGAGAGGGGTCGGCAAATTCACCCCTCCACTTT.

The rearrangement links TRBV7-8 to TRBJ2-3; TRBD2 might be the D (5 bases). Germline CDR1 SGHVS, CDR2 FQNEAQ. The CDR3 consists of 17 residues. Trimming took off 5 bases at V and 9 bases at J, with 27 bases between the two ends. CDR3 region: CASSGSGVFTMDKTQYF. For the CDR3, the DNA is TGTGCCAGCAGCGGGAGTGGGGTTTTCACGATGGATAAAACGCAGTATTTT. The full variable domain, rest sourced from reference TRBV7-8 and TRBJ2-3, is GAGVSQSPRYKVAKRGQDVALRCDPISGHVSLFWYQQALGQGPEFLTYFQNEAQLDKSGLPSDRFFAERPEGSVSTLKIQRTQQEDSAVYLCASSGSGVFTMDKTQYFGPGTRLTVL.

This clonotype was recorded a few times. The CDR3 loop is CASSLGTGARRQPQHF. The CDR3 DNA reads TGTGCCAGCAGTTTAGGGACAGGTGCTCGACGTCAGCCCCAGCATTTT. This sequence joins TRBV12-3 or TRBV12-4 and TRBJ1-5; 7 nucleotides line up with TRBD1. J lost 6 bases, V lost 1 base, and 9 bases had no gene match. The CDR3 is 16 amino acids.

CDR3 sequence reads: CASRLDRGIGEQYF. The CDR3 DNA sequence: TGTGCCAGCCGGCTGGACAGGGGGATTGGAGAGCAGTACTTC. The chain combines TRBV6-1 with TRBJ2-7, with 10 bases that match TRBD1. In germline, CDR1 is MNHNS, CDR2 SASEGT. The ends lost 8 bases at V and 7 bases at J; junction bases unmatched: 11. The CDR3 loop spans 14 amino acids.